This TCR beta chain was recovered during a study of cytomegalovirus exposure and HLA in healthy donors. Across the whole study: There were some 81 million unique TCRs (from HLA-typed donors) in an early data release. General observations from the study: Earlier findings revealed that most TCR beta V segments proved productive either about 87% or about 30% of the time. When analyzed later, the rates of TCR association showed variation by HLA locus, with DRB1 the most and HLA-C the fewest.

About this clone itself: Its antigen is unidentified.

PCR primers comprised 60 Vbeta and 13 Jbeta primers. Libraries were prepared by immunoSEQ multiplex PCR; TCRdb keeps only in-frame clonotypes and omits some of them. The specimen's table records 150,000 or so clones. Germline V CDR1 and CDR2: MNHNS, SASEGT. This CDR3 spans 15 amino acids. V was trimmed by 2 bases and J by 0 bases, leaving 8 bases between them. The chain combines TRBV6-1 with TRBJ1-3; D remains ambiguous. The sequencing sample was made of PBMCs. The origin of this receptor is a man aged 25-45 years in good health and CMV-seronegative. CDR3 DNA: TGTGCCAGCAGTGAACGGGGTTTCTCTGGAAACACCATATATTTT. Translated: CASSERGFSGNTIYF.